Following are 18 T cell receptor beta chains from one sample sequenced in a study of T cell clonotyping in hematopoietic cell transplantation. The method was immunoSEQ multiplex PCR; TCRdb's version includes in-frame clones alone and lacks a portion of them. This table has some 40,000 clones, roughly 92% appearing once. The sample was peripheral blood mononuclear cells. The receptor source for this set is a woman aged 45-65 years in good health. Some clones in this sample may be carry-over from other donors' samples.

The sample holds a few counts of this clone. The chain uses TRBV7-6 and TRBJ2-7, with TRBD1 matching over 8 bases. Germline V gene sequence: CDR1 SGHVS, CDR2 FNYEAQ. V gave up 5 bases and J gave up 2 bases; unmatched junction bases: 5. CDR3 size: 14 residues. CDR3 amino acids: CASSGQGPTYEQYF. In nucleotides, the CDR3 is TGTGCCAGCAGCGGACAGGGACCTACCTACGAGCAGTACTTC.

The rearrangement links TRBV7-8 to TRBJ1-6; no clear D gene. V was cut by 6 bases and J by 4 bases, with 16 bases left in between. CDR1 and CDR2 (germline): SGHVS, FQNEAQ. The CDR3 covers 16 residues. The CDR3 is CASRLLTLDYNSPLHF. The CDR3 nucleotides are TGTGCCAGCAGACTTCTGACCCTGGATTATAATTCACCCCTCCACTTT.

V gene TRBV6-4 combines with J gene TRBJ1-1; no firm D call. The germline V gene encodes CDR1 MRHNA and CDR2 SNTAGT. This CDR3 region has 13 residues. V gave up 4 bases and J gave up 8 bases, with 14 bases separating them. The CDR3 DNA reads TGTGCCAGCAGTGCCTCCGGACGCACGGAAGCTTTCTTT. Translated: CASSASGRTEAFF.

For the CDR3, the DNA is TGTGCCAGCAGCTTAGATTCACCCCTCCACTTT. It specifies CASSLDSPLHF. The rearrangement uses TRBV11-2 and TRBJ1-6, with no clear D. The V and J ends lost 0 bases and 9 bases respectively, with 0 bases between them. The CDR3 has 11 amino acids. Germline CDR1 SGHAT, CDR2 FQNNGV.

The rearrangement uses TRBV19 and TRBJ1-1; D remains unclear. Germline CDR1 LNHDA, CDR2 SQIVND (reference sequence). This CDR3 comprises 12 residues. Trimming cost V 2 bases and J 10 bases, with 11 bases left between them. The CDR3 loop is CASSIRGVAAFF. CDR3 DNA: TGTGCCAGTAGTATACGGGGAGTGGCAGCTTTCTTT.

V usage is TRBV5-4 and J usage is TRBJ2-3; 7 positions agree with TRBD1. Germline V lookup: CDR1 SGHNT, CDR2 YYREEE (reference sequence). This CDR3 region has 15 residues. The V gene end was trimmed by 5 bases and the J gene end by 1 base; junction bases not matched to a gene: 7. The CDR3: CASRVWDRGTDTQYF. The CDR3 DNA follows: TGTGCCAGCAGAGTTTGGGACAGAGGCACAGATACGCAGTATTTT.

J is TRBJ2-7 and V is TRBV19; possible D gene TRBD1, 6 bases. V lost 8 bases and J 2 bases, leaving 16 bases between the germline ends. The germline gives CDR1 LNHDA, CDR2 SQIVND (reference sequence). This CDR3 region has 14 residues. In DNA form, the CDR3 reads TGTGCCAGTCAGCAATCGGGACAAACCTACGAGCAGTACTTC. It translates to CASQQSGQTYEQYF.

This clone was picked up a small number of times. This rearrangement joins TRBV11-1 to TRBJ2-3; no firm D call. CDR1 SGHAT and CDR2 FQDESV come from the germline V gene (reference sequence). Trimming took 2 bases from V and 2 from J, leaving 14 bases between them. The CDR3 is 16 residues long. CDR3 sequence reads: CASSLRSHSPTDTQYF. The CDR3 DNA reads TGTGCCAGCAGCTTACGTTCCCATTCCCCCACAGATACGCAGTATTTT.

The chain uses TRBV4-1 and TRBJ2-1; 12 bases are a match to TRBD1. The CDR3 length is 15 residues. The ends lost 5 bases at V and 5 bases at J; junction bases unmatched: 4. In germline, CDR1 is MGHRA, CDR2 YSYEKL. CDR3 in DNA: TGCGCCAGCAGCATGGGACAGGGGGCCGACAATGAGCAGTTCTTC. This translates into CASSMGQGADNEQFF.

The gene calls are TRBV20-1 and TRBJ2-5, with 7 bases that match TRBD2. CDR3 length: 11 amino acids. CDR1 is DFQATT and CDR2 is SNEGSKA in the germline V gene (reference sequence). The J segment lost 4 bases and the V segment lost 8 bases, leaving 4 bases of the junction unmatched. CDR3 nucleotides: TGCAGTCTTATAGCGGGAGAGACCCAGTACTTC. This encodes CSLIAGETQYF.

V is TRBV27 and J is TRBJ2-5; D unresolved. V lost 4 bases and J 4 bases, leaving 10 bases between the germline ends. CDR3 length: 13 amino acids. Germline CDR1 is MNHEY and CDR2 is SMNVEV (reference sequence). The CDR3 loop is CASSSSLGETQYF. The CDR3 nucleotides read TGTGCCAGCAGTTCCTCATTGGGAGAGACCCAGTACTTC.

The rearrangement links TRBV18 to TRBJ2-5, with TRBD1 matching 10 bases. The CDR3 totals 14 residues. Germline V CDR1 and CDR2: KGHSH, LQKENI. The V segment lost 2 bases and the J segment 5 bases; nucleotides outside the gene matches: 2. CDR3 sequence: CASSPGQGGETQYF. CDR3 nucleotide sequence: TGTGCCAGCTCACCAGGACAGGGGGGGGAGACCCAGTACTTC.

The chain links TRBV11-2 to TRBJ2-3; D ambiguous. Germline V gives CDR1 SGHAT, CDR2 FQNNGV. The V and J ends lost 0 bases and 3 bases respectively, with 7 bases between them. This CDR3 has 14 residues. Here the CDR3 DNA reads TGTGCCAGCAGCTTAGATGACACAACAGATACGCAGTATTTT. Translating it yields CASSLDDTTDTQYF.

The chain's CDR3 is CASTRGRQFF. For the CDR3, the DNA is TGCGCCAGCACCCGGGGGCGGCAGTTCTTC. The chain recombines TRBV10-1 with TRBJ2-1; D assignment may be TRBD1 or TRBD2 (6 bases each). Germline V CDR1 and CDR2: WNHNN, SYGVQD (reference sequence). V lost 7 bases, J lost 12 bases, and 10 bases lay in between. The CDR3 is made up of 10 amino acids.

The rearrangement joins TRBV28 to TRBJ1-1; unclear D gene. Germline CDR1 is MDHEN and CDR2 is SYDVKM. This CDR3 is built from 12 residues. The germline V and J ends were trimmed by 4 bases and 5 bases, with 8 bases remaining between them. The CDR3 DNA reads as TGTGCCAGCAGTTCGTGGGAGACTGAAGCTTTCTTT. Translated, it gives CASSSWETEAFF.

The CDR3 sequence is CASSQPPFRAGFGHEQYF. CDR3 nucleotide sequence: TGCGCCAGCAGCCAGCCCCCGTTTCGGGCAGGGTTCGGCCACGAGCAGTACTTC. The rearrangement joins TRBV4-3 to TRBJ2-7, with D possibly matching TRBD1 (5 bases). From germline, CDR1 is LGHNA and CDR2 YSLEER. With 3 bases removed from V and 5 bases from J, the gap between germline ends came to 26 bases. The CDR3 is made up of 18 amino acids.

The chain links TRBV5-1 to TRBJ1-4; unclear D gene. The V gene's germline CDR1 is SGHRS and CDR2 YFSETQ. V lost 3 bases, J lost 0 bases, and 9 bases lay in between. CDR3 length equals 15 residues. In DNA form, the CDR3 reads TGCGCCAGCAGCTCCGATGTTGCAACTAATGAAAAACTGTTTTTT. It specifies CASSSDVATNEKLFF.

The chain uses TRBV6-1 and TRBJ2-5; no clear D gene. Germline CDR1 and CDR2: MNHNS and SASEGT. The CDR3 has 14 residues. The germline V and J ends were trimmed by 3 bases and 3 bases, with 11 bases remaining between them. CDR3 bases: TGTGCCAGCAGTGACCTGACGGCTAAAGAGACCCAGTACTTC. Translated: CASSDLTAKETQYF.